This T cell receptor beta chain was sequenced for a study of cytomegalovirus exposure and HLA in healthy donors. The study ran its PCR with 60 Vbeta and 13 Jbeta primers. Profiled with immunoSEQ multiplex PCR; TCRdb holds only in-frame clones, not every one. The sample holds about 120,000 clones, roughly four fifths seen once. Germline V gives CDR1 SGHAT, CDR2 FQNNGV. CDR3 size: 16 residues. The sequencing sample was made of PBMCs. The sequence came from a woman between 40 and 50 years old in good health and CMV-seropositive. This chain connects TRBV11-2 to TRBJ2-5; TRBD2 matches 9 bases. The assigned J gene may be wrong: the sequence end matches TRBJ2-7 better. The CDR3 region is CASIPGIAGANYEQYF. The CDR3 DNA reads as TGTGCCAGCATCCCAGGCATAGCGGGAGCGAACTACGAGCAGTACTTC.